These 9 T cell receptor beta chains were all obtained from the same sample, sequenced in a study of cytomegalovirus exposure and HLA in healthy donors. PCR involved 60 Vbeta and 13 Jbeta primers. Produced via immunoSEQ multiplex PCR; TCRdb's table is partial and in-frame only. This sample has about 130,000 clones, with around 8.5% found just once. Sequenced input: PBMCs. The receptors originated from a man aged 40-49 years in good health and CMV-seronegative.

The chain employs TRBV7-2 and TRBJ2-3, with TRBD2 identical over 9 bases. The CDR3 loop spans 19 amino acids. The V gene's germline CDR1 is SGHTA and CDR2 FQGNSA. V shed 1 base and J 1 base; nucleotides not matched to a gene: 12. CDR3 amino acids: CASSLDPLGAGGGTDTQYF. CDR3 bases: TGTGCCAGCAGCTTAGACCCCCTTGGTGCGGGGGGGGGCACAGATACGCAGTATTTT.

In DNA form, the CDR3 reads TGTGCCAGCAGTGAAGCGTGGGCCGCGAGCGGTGAAAAACTGTTTTTT. This codes for CASSEAWAASGEKLFF. The chain is built from TRBV2 and TRBJ1-4; D uncertain. The CDR3 has 16 amino acids. The V gene's germline CDR1 is SNHLY and CDR2 FYNNEI. The ends were cut back, 0 bases at V and 7 bases at J, with 15 bases in the middle.

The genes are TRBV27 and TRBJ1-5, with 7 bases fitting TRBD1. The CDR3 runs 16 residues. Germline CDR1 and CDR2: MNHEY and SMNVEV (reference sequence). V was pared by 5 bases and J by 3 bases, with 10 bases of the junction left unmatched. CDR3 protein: CASSSATGLYNQPQHF. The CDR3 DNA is TGTGCCAGCAGTAGCGCGACAGGGCTCTACAATCAGCCCCAGCATTTT.

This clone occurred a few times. The CDR3 bases are TGCGCCAGCGCTGGACAGGTGGACACTGAAGCTTTCTTT. Amino acids: CASAGQVDTEAFF. This sequence joins TRBV10-1 and TRBJ1-1; 7 nucleotides match TRBD1. V gave up 8 bases and J gave up 3 bases; unmatched junction bases: 6. Germline V gene data show CDR1 as WNHNN and CDR2 as SYGVQD (reference sequence). CDR3 length: 13 amino acids.

Here the CDR3 DNA reads TGTGCCAGCAGCCCGGGACTAGCGGGTCAAGAGACCCAGTACTTC. This translates into CASSPGLAGQETQYF. V and J are TRBV7-3 and TRBJ2-5; 12 bases map to TRBD2. Trimming took 5 bases from V and 2 from J; bases not matched to a gene: 3. The CDR3 has 15 amino acids. CDR1 SGHTA and CDR2 FQGTGA come from the germline V gene.

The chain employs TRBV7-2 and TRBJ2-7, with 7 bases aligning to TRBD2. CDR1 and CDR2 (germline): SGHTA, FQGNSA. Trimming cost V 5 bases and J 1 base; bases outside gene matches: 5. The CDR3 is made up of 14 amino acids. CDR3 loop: CASSPWRGSYEQYF. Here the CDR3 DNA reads TGTGCCAGCAGCCCCTGGCGGGGGTCCTACGAGCAGTACTTC.

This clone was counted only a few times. In DNA, the CDR3 is TGCGCCAGCATTGGGGGACAGAACTACGAGCAGTACTTC. Residues: CASIGGQNYEQYF. The chain uses TRBV10-2 and TRBJ2-7, with TRBD1 identical over 7 bases. The germline V gene encodes CDR1 WSHSY and CDR2 SAAADI. V trimming: 7 bases; J trimming: 3 bases; junction bases outside the gene matches: 6. The length of the CDR3 is 13 residues.

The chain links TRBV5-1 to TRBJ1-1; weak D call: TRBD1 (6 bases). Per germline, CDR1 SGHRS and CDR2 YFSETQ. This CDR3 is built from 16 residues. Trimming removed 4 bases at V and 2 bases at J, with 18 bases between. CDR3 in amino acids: CASSRSGTGSNTEAFF. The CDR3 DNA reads TGCGCCAGCAGCCGATCAGGTACAGGGAGCAACACTGAAGCTTTCTTT.

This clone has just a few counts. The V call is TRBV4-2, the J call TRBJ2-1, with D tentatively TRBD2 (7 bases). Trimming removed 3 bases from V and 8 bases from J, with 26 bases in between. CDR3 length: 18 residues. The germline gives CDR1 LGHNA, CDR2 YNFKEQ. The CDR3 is CASSQGLRGALKLDEQFF. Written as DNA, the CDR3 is TGTGCCAGCAGCCAGGGACTACGGGGGGCGTTGAAGTTGGATGAGCAGTTCTTC.